A selection of T cell receptor beta chains follows, all from one sample in a study of long-term antiretroviral therapy in people with HIV. Clones were sequenced by immunoSEQ multiplex PCR, and TCRdb holds only the in-frame ones, with some missing. The table lists some 25,000 clones, about 85% of them singletons. Specimen: unsorted PBMCs, collected 1.9 years after starting antiretroviral therapy. The receptors come from a woman aged 25 to 39 with HIV. Both conserved end residues are part of each CDR3. The order of the fields is D gene, J gene, CDR3 length, V gene, CDR3 DNA, CDR3 protein. A D gene is named only where the DNA matches it firmly.

TRBD2	TRBJ2-5	13	TRBV19	TGTGCCAGTAGTATAGAAAGCGGGAAGACCCAGTACTTC	CASSIESGKTQYF
NA	TRBJ1-1	11	TRBV28	TGTGCCAGTAACCCCCGGCAAGAAGCTTTCTTT	CASNPRQEAFF
NA	TRBJ2-5	18	TRBV19	TGTGCCAGTACCCCCACAATGCACGGGGGACTCTTGGGAGAGACCCAGTACTTC	CASTPTMHGGLLGETQYF
TRBD2	TRBJ2-2	15	TRBV9	TGTGCCAGCAGCAGGCCGAGCGGGGGTACCGGGGAGCTGTTTTTT	CASSRPSGGTGELFF
NA	TRBJ1-1	18	TRBV19	TGTGCCAGTAGTACGGGCTCCACCCTTGGGAGGGTGAACACTGAAGCTTTCTTT	CASSTGSTLGRVNTEAFF
NA	TRBJ2-1	12	TRBV6-1	TGTGCCAGCATGCTCGGTGGGAATGAGCAGTTCTTC	CASMLGGNEQFF
TRBD1	TRBJ1-1	12	TRBV28	TGTGCCAGCACTAAACAGGGGGCCCGAGCTTTCTTT	CASTKQGARAFF
TRBD2	TRBJ2-5	16	TRBV7-6	TGTGCCAGCAGCTCCTCTAGCGGGGGGCCGGGAGAGACCCAGTACTTC	CASSSSSGGPGETQYF
TRBD2	TRBJ2-3	15	TRBV7-2	TGTGCCAGCAGCTTCCCGGGACTAGGCACAGATACGCAGTATTTT	CASSFPGLGTDTQYF
TRBD2	TRBJ2-1	14	TRBV30	TGTGCCTGCCGACTAGCGGGGGGGTACAATGAGCAGTTCTTC	CACRLAGGYNEQFF